Listed below are T cell receptor beta chains from one sample, sequenced in a study of blood T cell repertoires in COVID-19. Data came from immunoSEQ multiplex PCR; TCRdb stores just in-frame clones and leaves some out. This repertoire shows around 140,000 clones, about 76% found once; its top ten account for approximately 9.1%. Material for sequencing was peripheral blood. These receptors were taken from a woman aged 55-69 years with active or convalescent COVID-19. Both conserved end residues are part of each CDR3. The D gene is left open where the match is weak. For some rows the clone size is stated as once, few or many, or as a class when expanded; others skip it.

cdr3_aa cdr3_nt v_call clone_size j_call d_call
CATVTGNYGYTF TGTGCCACCGTGACAGGGAACTATGGCTACACCTTC TRBV19 few TRBJ1-2 TRBD1
CATSGVAGGYNEQFF TGTGCCACCAGTGGGGTAGCGGGAGGTTACAATGAGCAGTTCTTC TRBV19 NA TRBJ2-1 TRBD2
CASSVDLGTGNSPLHF TGTGCCAGCAGCGTAGATTTGGGGACAGGAAATTCACCCCTCCACTTT TRBV9 NA TRBJ1-6 TRBD1
CSVVQGGHEKLFF TGCAGCGTCGTACAGGGTGGGCATGAAAAACTGTTTTTT TRBV29-1 NA TRBJ1-4 NA
CAWAGQGNTIYF TGTGCCTGGGCGGGACAGGGAAACACCATATATTTT TRBV30 NA TRBJ1-3 TRBD1
CASSLEGEGPYNEQFF TGTGCCAGCAGCTTAGAGGGTGAGGGCCCTTACAATGAGCAGTTCTTC TRBV7-9 NA TRBJ2-1 NA
CASSFRGVRSPLHF TGTGCCAGCAGCTTTAGGGGCGTACGGTCACCCCTCCACTTT TRBV5-8 NA TRBJ1-6 NA
CASHRGLYEPLHF TGTGCCAGCCACAGGGGGTTATATGAACCCCTCCACTTT TRBV27 NA TRBJ1-6 TRBD1
CASSLVGGAETQYF TGTGCCAGCAGCTTGGTAGGGGGCGCGGAGACCCAGTACTTC TRBV5-6 NA TRBJ2-5 TRBD1
CASSLERGSYTQYF TGTGCCAGCAGCTTGGAGCGGGGGTCTTATACGCAGTATTTT TRBV5-4 NA TRBJ2-3 TRBD2
CASSYEAGPFLTEAFF TGTGCCAGCAGTTACGAGGCAGGGCCCTTCCTCACTGAAGCTTTCTTT TRBV6-6 NA TRBJ1-1 NA
CASSLMTSGAAGTQYF TGTGCCAGCAGCTTAATGACTAGCGGGGCCGCAGGGACCCAGTACTTC TRBV7-2 NA TRBJ2-5 TRBD2
CASSLAPSGTGNNSPLHF TGTGCCAGCAGCTTGGCCCCATCCGGGACAGGGAATAATTCACCCCTCCACTTT TRBV7-9 NA TRBJ1-6 TRBD1
CASSLSGVSNQPQHF TGCGCCAGCAGCTTGTCCGGAGTTAGCAATCAGCCCCAGCATTTT TRBV5-1 once TRBJ1-5 NA
CASSQVGGRETQYF TGCGCCAGCAGCCAAGTGGGAGGGCGAGAGACCCAGTACTTC TRBV4-1 NA TRBJ2-5 TRBD2
CASSLGLAGGADTQYF TGTGCCAGCAGCTTGGGACTAGCGGGAGGTGCAGATACGCAGTATTTT TRBV7-9 NA TRBJ2-3 TRBD2
CASRQGAVQPQHF TGTGCCAGCAGACAGGGGGCGGTTCAGCCCCAGCATTTT TRBV27 NA TRBJ1-5 TRBD1
CASRTRTGGSYGYTF TGCGCCAGCAGAACCCGGACAGGGGGGAGCTATGGCTACACCTTC TRBV10-2 NA TRBJ1-2 TRBD1
CASSQEGDSLSYNEQFF TGTGCCAGCAGCCAAGAAGGGGACTCCCTCTCCTACAATGAGCAGTTCTTC TRBV4-2 NA TRBJ2-1 NA
CATGRGTDTQYF TGTGCCACCGGCAGGGGTACAGATACGCAGTATTTT TRBV24-1 many TRBJ2-3 NA
CASSDIARGGYTF TGTGCCAGCAGTGATATAGCCAGGGGTGGCTACACCTTC TRBV6-1 NA TRBJ1-2 NA
CASSQDGASGGRDIQYF TGCGCCAGCAGCCAAGATGGGGCTAGCGGGGGAAGGGACATTCAGTACTTC TRBV4-1 NA TRBJ2-4 TRBD2
CASSSRQGVSINIQYF TGTGCCAGCAGCTCGAGGCAGGGCGTTTCAATAAACATTCAGTACTTC TRBV11-2 many TRBJ2-4 NA
CASRTGLGDEKLFF TGTGCCAGCAGGACAGGGTTGGGGGATGAAAAACTGTTTTTT TRBV6-6 NA TRBJ1-4 TRBD1
CASRTPSGGVKETQYF TGTGCCAGCAGGACCCCTAGCGGGGGAGTAAAAGAGACCCAGTACTTC TRBV6-4 NA TRBJ2-5 TRBD2
CASSKRDRRNTEAFF TGTGCCAGTAGTAAGAGGGACAGGAGGAACACTGAAGCTTTCTTT TRBV19 NA TRBJ1-1 TRBD1
CATSRAGGNTEAFF TGTGCCACCAGCAGAGCAGGGGGGAACACTGAAGCTTTCTTT TRBV15 NA TRBJ1-1 TRBD1
CAWSRPSRTSGYGYTF TGTGCCTGGAGTCGTCCCTCAAGAACCAGCGGATATGGCTACACCTTC TRBV30 NA TRBJ1-2 NA
CASSASPGGTQYF TGTGCCAGCAGCGCGAGCCCCGGTGGGACCCAGTACTTC TRBV9 NA TRBJ2-5 NA
CASSFGRGTEAFF TGTGCCAGCAGTTTCGGGCGGGGCACTGAAGCTTTCTTT TRBV12-3/TRBV12-4 NA TRBJ1-1 NA
CASSAGSNTDTQYF TGTGCCAGCAGCGCCGGGAGCAACACAGATACGCAGTATTTT TRBV5-4 NA TRBJ2-3 NA
CAIRNGVLNNEQFF TGTGCCATCAGAAACGGGGTTTTGAACAATGAGCAGTTCTTC TRBV10-3 NA TRBJ2-1 NA
CASSQAGRGYEQYF TGCGCCAGCAGCCAAGCCGGGAGGGGGTACGAGCAGTACTTC TRBV4-3 NA TRBJ2-7 TRBD2
CAISEPLTGDPYNEQFF TGTGCCATCAGTGAGCCCTTGACAGGGGACCCTTACAATGAGCAGTTCTTC TRBV10-3 NA TRBJ2-1 TRBD1
CASSRLQGNTEAFF TGTGCCAGCAGTCGACTACAGGGGAACACTGAAGCTTTCTTT TRBV6-2/TRBV6-3 NA TRBJ1-1 NA
CASRSQYAENSYNSPLHF TGTGCCAGCCGATCCCAATACGCCGAGAACAGTTACAATTCACCCCTCCACTTT TRBV19 NA TRBJ1-6 NA
CASSTTGGWTEAFF TGCGCCAGCAGCACTACAGGGGGCTGGACTGAAGCTTTCTTT TRBV5-1 NA TRBJ1-1 TRBD1
CASSAEGTGYGHTEAFF TGTGCCAGTAGTGCCGAAGGAACAGGGTACGGCCACACTGAAGCTTTCTTT TRBV19 NA TRBJ1-1 NA
CASSLVGGANTEAFF TGCGCCAGCAGCTTGGTAGGGGGGGCGAACACTGAAGCTTTCTTT TRBV5-1 NA TRBJ1-1 NA
CASSLSVRSYGYTF TGTGCCAGCAGTTTATCGGTCAGGTCGTATGGCTACACCTTC TRBV27 NA TRBJ1-2 NA
CASSFLQGASYEQYF TGCGCCAGCAGCTTTCTGCAGGGGGCGTCCTACGAGCAGTACTTC TRBV4-1 NA TRBJ2-7 TRBD1
CASSPGGTGELFF TGTGCCAGCTCACCTGGAGGGACTGGGGAGCTGTTTTTT TRBV18 NA TRBJ2-2 NA
CASSSGQGRGEKLFF TGTGCCAGCAGCTCTGGACAGGGCCGAGGTGAAAAACTGTTTTTT TRBV7-9 NA TRBJ1-4 TRBD1
CASSFGSGISYNEQFF TGTGCCAGCAGCTTCGGTAGCGGGATCTCCTACAATGAGCAGTTCTTC TRBV5-6 NA TRBJ2-1 TRBD2
CATSMAGGKNNEQFF TGTGCCACTAGTATGGCGGGGGGAAAAAACAATGAGCAGTTCTTC TRBV24-1 NA TRBJ2-1 TRBD2
CATSSGGSTDTQYF TGTGCCACCTCAAGCGGGGGAAGCACAGATACGCAGTATTTT TRBV10-3 NA TRBJ2-3 TRBD2
CASSAGLAASYEQYF TGCGCCAGCAGCGCGGGACTAGCGGCATCCTACGAGCAGTACTTC TRBV4-1 few TRBJ2-7 TRBD2
CASSSTTGGTGELFF TGTGCCAGCAGCTCCACGACAGGGGGCACCGGGGAGCTGTTTTTT TRBV5-4 few TRBJ2-2 TRBD1
CASSVADTIYF TGTGCCAGCAGTGTAGCGGACACCATATATTTT TRBV25-1 NA TRBJ1-3 NA
CASSPPTVNAGNTIYF TGTGCCAGCAGTCCGCCCACGGTTAACGCTGGAAACACCATATATTTT TRBV28 NA TRBJ1-3 NA
CSVTGQGGSYEQYF TGCAGCGTTACCGGACAGGGAGGCTCCTACGAGCAGTACTTC TRBV29-1 NA TRBJ2-7 TRBD1
CASSPVGGSYNEQFF TGCGCCAGCAGCCCGGTGGGGGGGTCCTACAATGAGCAGTTCTTC TRBV4-3 NA TRBJ2-1 TRBD2
CASAQGMDEKLFF TGTGCCAGCGCACAGGGGATGGACGAAAAACTGTTTTTT TRBV18 once TRBJ1-4 TRBD1
CASSPGLGEGDTQYF TGTGCCAGCAGCCCGGGGCTTGGGGAGGGGGATACGCAGTATTTT TRBV5-4 NA TRBJ2-3 TRBD2
CASEGLAAPHEQFF TGTGCCAGCGAGGGACTAGCGGCCCCCCATGAGCAGTTCTTC TRBV5-6 once TRBJ2-1 TRBD2
CASSQTPWTSGSTDTQYF TGCGCCAGCAGCCAAACCCCGTGGACTAGCGGGAGCACAGATACGCAGTATTTT TRBV4-1 NA TRBJ2-3 TRBD2
CASKGGQAEKLFF TGTGCCAGCAAGGGCGGACAGGCTGAAAAACTGTTTTTT TRBV12-3/TRBV12-4 NA TRBJ1-4 TRBD1
CASSLFPGLAGGPADTQYF TGTGCCAGCAGCTTGTTCCCGGGACTAGCGGGAGGGCCCGCAGATACGCAGTATTTT TRBV7-2 NA TRBJ2-3 TRBD2
CASRANPLGGWAEQYF TGTGCCAGCAGAGCCAACCCTCTAGGAGGTTGGGCCGAGCAGTACTTC TRBV28 NA TRBJ2-7 NA
CATSEAGVVYEQYF TGTGCCACCAGCGAAGCGGGAGTAGTCTACGAGCAGTACTTC TRBV15 NA TRBJ2-7 TRBD2